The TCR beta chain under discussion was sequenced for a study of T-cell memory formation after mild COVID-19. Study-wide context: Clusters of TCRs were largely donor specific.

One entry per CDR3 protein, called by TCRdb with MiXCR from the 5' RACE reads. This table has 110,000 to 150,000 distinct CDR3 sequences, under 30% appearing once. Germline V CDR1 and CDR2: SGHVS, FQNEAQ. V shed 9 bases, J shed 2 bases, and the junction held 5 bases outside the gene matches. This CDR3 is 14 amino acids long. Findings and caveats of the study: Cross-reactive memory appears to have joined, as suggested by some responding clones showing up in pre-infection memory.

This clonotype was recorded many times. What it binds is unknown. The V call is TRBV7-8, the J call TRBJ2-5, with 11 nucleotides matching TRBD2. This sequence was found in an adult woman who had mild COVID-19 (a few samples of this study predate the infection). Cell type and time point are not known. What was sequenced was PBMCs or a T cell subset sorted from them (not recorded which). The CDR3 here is CASAGLAEQETQYF. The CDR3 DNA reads TGTGCCAGTGCGGGACTAGCGGAGCAAGAGACCCAGTACTTC.